These 7 T cell receptor beta chains were sequenced from one sample in a study of T cells in Graves' hyperthyroidism and ophthalmopathy. Amplified TCR beta CDR3 regions derived from RNA transcripts. With the HTBI primer set, the TCR CDR3 went through a first round of RT-PCR. MiXCR was run by TCRdb on the multiplex PCR reads, yielding one entry per CDR3 protein. This table has around 690,000 distinct CDR3 sequences, under 25% appearing once. Sequenced input: blood. The origin of the receptors is a man aged 25-45 years with Graves' ophthalmopathy.

This clonotype came up a few times. The chain employs TRBV5-1 and TRBJ2-7; 8 bases align to TRBD2. Unmatched junction bases numbered 6, after V lost 2 bases and J lost 5 bases. CDR3 length: 14 amino acids. Germline V gene lookup returns CDR1 SGHRS and CDR2 YFSETQ. CDR3: CASSFSGREDEQYF. For the CDR3, the DNA is TGCGCCAGCAGCTTCAGCGGGAGAGAGGACGAGCAGTACTTC.

This clonotype was observed many times. The gene calls are TRBV11-2 and TRBJ1-1, with D unclear. The V and J ends lost 0 bases and 1 base respectively, with 9 bases between them. Germline-derived CDR1 and CDR2 are SGHAT and FQNNGV. The CDR3 extends over 15 amino acids. CDR3 protein: CASSLDVSSNTEAFF. In DNA, the CDR3 is TGTGCCAGCAGCTTAGATGTCAGTTCGAACACTGAAGCTTTCTTT.

The chain joins TRBV4-2 to TRBJ2-4, with D possibly called TRBD1 or TRBD2 (5 bases each). This CDR3 is 16 amino acids long. The germline gives CDR1 LGHNA, CDR2 YNFKEQ. Trimming left V 1 base short and J 8 bases short, with 18 bases between. The CDR3 DNA follows: TGTGCCAGCAGCCAAGGGGTCGACAGCGGAGTAGACATTCAGTACTTC. It specifies CASSQGVDSGVDIQYF.

V usage is TRBV27 and J usage is TRBJ1-4; possible D gene TRBD1, 6 bases. In germline, CDR1 is MNHEY, CDR2 SMNVEV (reference sequence). The length of the CDR3 is 15 residues. The V gene lost 6 bases and the J gene lost 5 bases, with 16 bases spanning the gap. CDR3 bases: TGTGCCAGCAGCCTAGGGGGGGGGACAAATGAAAAACTGTTTTTT. Encoded protein: CASSLGGGTNEKLFF. The full variable domain, in which reference TRBV27 and TRBJ1-4 provide the parts outside the CDR3, is EAQVTQNPRYLITVTGKKLTVTCSQNMNHEYMSWYRQDPGLGLRQIYYSMNVEVTDKGDVPEGYKVSRKEKRNFPLILESPSPNQTSLYFCASSLGGGTNEKLFFGSGTQLSVL.

This chain uses TRBV19 with TRBJ2-3, with a weak D call TRBD2 (5 bases). Germline CDR1 reads LNHDA; CDR2 reads SQIVND (reference sequence). The ends were cut back, 3 bases at V and 0 bases at J, with 7 bases in the middle. This CDR3 has 14 residues. The CDR3 coding sequence is TGTGCCAGTAGTATGGAGGACAGCACAGATACGCAGTATTTT. Translation gives CASSMEDSTDTQYF. Variable domain in full (rest from reference TRBV19 and TRBJ2-3): DGGITQSPKYLFRKEGQNVTLSCEQNLNHDAMYWYRQDPGQGLRLIYYSQIVNDFQKGDIAEGYSVSREKKESFPLTVTSAQKNPTAFYLCASSMEDSTDTQYFGPGTRLTVL.

The gene calls are TRBV6-1 and TRBJ2-7; a possible D gene is TRBD2 (9 bases). The CDR3 loop spans 13 amino acids. Germline assignment: CDR1 MNHNS and CDR2 SASEGT. The ends were cut back, 11 bases at V and 3 bases at J, with 17 bases in the middle. CDR3 in amino acids: CAAGGTGGYEQYF. CDR3 DNA: TGTGCCGCGGGAGGGACAGGAGGCTACGAGCAGTACTTC.

This clonotype was counted only a few times. J is TRBJ2-1 and V is TRBV11-2, with a tentative D call TRBD2 (7 bases). Germline V gene lookup returns CDR1 SGHAT and CDR2 FQNNGV. V dropped 5 bases and J dropped 8 bases, with 31 bases sitting between them. The CDR3 loop spans 19 amino acids. CDR3 region: CASSPRLMSVPGRGDEQFF. DNA of the CDR3: TGTGCCAGCAGCCCACGACTGATGAGCGTCCCAGGGAGGGGGGATGAGCAGTTCTTC.